This T cell receptor (beta chain) was captured in a study of OX40 agonist ivuxolimab in advanced cancers. Turning to the overall study: The costimulatory receptor OX40 (CD134) was targeted by ivuxolimab, a fully human IgG2 agonistic monoclonal antibody. The monotherapy dose-escalation portion (N of about 50 patients) of the phase I ivuxolimab trial is reported in the paper. Patients were allowed to have had prior anti-PD-1, anti-PD-L1 or anti-CTLA-4 therapy, and more than 35% of the dose-escalation patients had been treated with checkpoint inhibitors. Of the approximately 50 dose-escalation patients, hepatocellular carcinoma was present in about 20, melanoma in approximately 15, renal cell carcinoma in 9 and head and neck cancer in 9. In the dose-escalation cohort, 65% to 90% of patients were male, and the mean age was about 55 years, with a range of roughly 20 to 85. Intravenous ivuxolimab was administered to patients every 2 weeks at six dose levels: 0.01, 0.1, 0.3, 1.5, 3 and 10 mg/kg. Partial responses were achieved by three dose-escalation patients, of whom one had hepatocellular carcinoma and two had cutaneous melanoma. Peripheral TCRbeta sequencing was intended to test whether TCR sequence diversity was altered and clonal T-cell expansion was caused by ivuxolimab. Study-wide findings and limitations: After ivuxolimab, CD8+ T cells had more expanded clones than CD4+ T cells on average. Antigen specificity was not determined for the clonally expanded peripheral T cells. Low levels of normalized T-cell clonal expansion were also shown by some nonresponding patients. In the 0.1-3.0 mg/kg groups, partial responders had among the lowest normalized peripheral clonal expansion, particularly in CD8+ T cells. At doses from 0.1 to 3.0 mg/kg, clonal expansion was seen in both CD4+ and CD8+ blood T cells between baseline and week 6.

Genomic DNA was isolated from the sorted cells so that the TCRbeta CDR3 region could be sequenced. The immunoSEQ Assay was used to sequence the TCRbeta CDR3 regions. Imported from immuneACCESS, the table was reduced by TCRdb to in-frame sequences with V and J called. These copies leave out some clones; in studies compared against another copy, an unresolved V gene accounts for under half, and the cause of the remainder is not known. The sample table records around 65,000 clones; just over 90% of these occur just once. The leading ten clones occupy 15% to 20% of the sample. The trial excluded patients who had a history of autoimmune disease or were on systemic immunosuppression. In every dose cohort, peripheral blood was drawn for TCR sequencing at baseline, cycle 4 day 1, and cycle 7 day 1. The samples were taken from a phase I, first-in-human, multicenter, open-label dose-escalation trial of ivuxolimab. Adults with locally advanced or metastatic melanoma, renal cell, hepatocellular, or head and neck squamous cell carcinoma were enrolled in the trial. Before TCR sequencing, CD4+ T cells and CD8+ T cells were sorted from peripheral blood as separate populations.

A remark on this clone: The clone's antigen remains unknown. Qualities for individual bases were not recorded, and no much larger clone is one base off.

The sequenced sample was CD4+ or CD8+ T cells sorted from blood, obtained in a trial of the OX40 agonist ivuxolimab. The receptor was derived from an adult with an advanced solid tumor such as melanoma, head and neck, liver or kidney cancer.

The DNA reads TGTGCCAGCAGCGTCGGCCAGGGTTTTCGGCAGCCCCAGCATTTT. This codes for CASSVGQGFRQPQHF. Here the chain combines TRBV28 and TRBJ1-5; TRBD1 could be the D gene, as 5 bases match. V sheds 6 bases and J sheds 7 bases, leaving 19 bases between their ends. CDR1 and CDR2, looked up from the germline V gene, are MDHEN and SYDVKM. Its CDR3 holds 15 amino acids, cysteine through phenylalanine. Here the CDR3 DNA is all that survives: 45 bases in frame from base 1.